Listed below are T cell receptor beta chains from one sample, sequenced in a study of T-cell reconstitution after alpha-beta-depleted transplantation in children. TCRdb itself ran the PCR reads through MiXCR, one entry per CDR3 protein. Found here are 210,000 or so distinct CDR3 sequences, approximately 9.5% of them singletons; the top ten hold around 6%. The starting material was PBMCs from the stem cell graft donor, obtained from the stem cell graft. The receptors stem from a human donor who donated a stem cell graft to a child with acute lymphoblastic leukemia. Both conserved end residues are part of each CDR3. Each record gives: J gene, V gene, clone size, D gene, CDR3 DNA, CDR3 protein. D genes are given only for firm matches. Expanded clones get a size class; other rows say once, few or many, or leave the size out.

J: TRBJ2-3
V: TRBV20-1
size: few
D: NA
DNA: TGCAGTGCTAGAGTCGGGGGGCTCGCAGATACGCAGTATTTT
CDR3: CSARVGGLADTQYF

J: TRBJ2-3
V: TRBV7-2
size: few
D: TRBD2
DNA: TGTGCCAGCGGCTTGGGCGGGGGGAGGAGCACAGATACGCAGTATTTT
CDR3: CASGLGGGRSTDTQYF

J: TRBJ1-1
V: TRBV27
size: NA
D: NA
DNA: TGTGCCAGCAGTTTAAACCCGACAGGGAACACTGAAGCTTTCTTT
CDR3: CASSLNPTGNTEAFF

J: TRBJ2-3
V: TRBV5-1
size: NA
D: TRBD2
DNA: TGCGCCAGCAGCTCAGGACTAGCGGGGACTAAGGGCACAGATACGCAGTATTTT
CDR3: CASSSGLAGTKGTDTQYF

J: TRBJ1-5
V: TRBV11-2
size: many
D: NA
DNA: TGTGCCAGCAGCCCCTCTGCCAGGGACAATCAGCCCCAGCATTTT
CDR3: CASSPSARDNQPQHF

J: TRBJ2-5
V: TRBV20-1
size: few
D: NA
DNA: TGCAGTGCAAGCCCAACCACTGTTCTAGAGACCCAGTACTTC
CDR3: CSASPTTVLETQYF

J: TRBJ1-2
V: TRBV9
size: many
D: TRBD1
DNA: TGTGCCACCTCAGAACGCGGGACAGCATATGGCTACACCTTC
CDR3: CATSERGTAYGYTF

J: TRBJ2-7
V: TRBV6-1
size: few
D: TRBD1
DNA: TGTGCCACCTACGGGACAGGGGTTGACGAGCAGTACTTC
CDR3: CATYGTGVDEQYF

J: TRBJ2-5
V: TRBV20-1
size: many
D: NA
DNA: TGCAGTGCTAGTCTAGGGCAGGGTGAGACCCAGTACTTC
CDR3: CSASLGQGETQYF

J: TRBJ2-5
V: TRBV7-6
size: few
D: NA
DNA: TGTGCCAGCAGCTTAGATCGGGTTAGTTCCTGGTACCAAGAGACCCAGTACTTC
CDR3: CASSLDRVSSWYQETQYF

J: TRBJ2-1
V: TRBV7-2
size: few
D: TRBD2
DNA: TGTGCCAGCAGCCCGGGGGGGGACTTTGGTTCCTACAATGAGCAGTTCTTC
CDR3: CASSPGGDFGSYNEQFF

J: TRBJ1-3
V: TRBV14
size: many
D: NA
DNA: TGTGCCAGCAGCGGGATCCTGGTGAGGGACACCATATATTTT
CDR3: CASSGILVRDTIYF

J: TRBJ2-5
V: TRBV20-1
size: many
D: TRBD1
DNA: TGCAGTGCTAGAGTTTGGGGACAGTATGTGACCCAGTACTTC
CDR3: CSARVWGQYVTQYF

J: TRBJ1-4
V: TRBV11-2
size: NA
D: NA
DNA: TGTGCCAGCAGCTTAGACGGGTGGAGGGAACTTAATGAAAAACTGTTTTTT
CDR3: CASSLDGWRELNEKLFF

J: TRBJ1-1
V: TRBV6-5
size: NA
D: TRBD1
DNA: TGTGCCAGCAGTTACTCAGGGACAGATCGTGCTTTCTTT
CDR3: CASSYSGTDRAFF

J: TRBJ1-1
V: TRBV11-2
size: few
D: NA
DNA: TGTGCCAGCAGCTTAAACATTCCGAACACTGAAGCTTTCTTT
CDR3: CASSLNIPNTEAFF

J: TRBJ2-3
V: TRBV5-1
size: few
D: TRBD2
DNA: TGCGCCAGCAGCTTCGTCGGAGTAGCGGGGGGGCGTCGCACAGATACGCAGTATTTT
CDR3: CASSFVGVAGGRRTDTQYF

J: TRBJ2-3
V: TRBV12-3/TRBV12-4
size: many
D: NA
DNA: TGTGCCAGCAGCAACCAGCTAGATACGCAGTATTTT
CDR3: CASSNQLDTQYF

J: TRBJ2-2
V: TRBV24-1
size: few
D: NA
DNA: TGTGCCACTGGAGGGGGGAACACCGGGGAGCTGTTTTTT
CDR3: CATGGGNTGELFF

J: TRBJ2-7
V: TRBV5-1
size: many
D: TRBD1
DNA: TGCGCCAGTTTCTCCGGGACAGGGTACTACGAGCAGTACTTC
CDR3: CASFSGTGYYEQYF

J: TRBJ2-7
V: TRBV29-1
size: many
D: NA
DNA: TGCAGCGTTGAAGGCTCCTTCTACGAGCAGTACTTC
CDR3: CSVEGSFYEQYF

J: TRBJ2-2
V: TRBV5-5
size: many
D: NA
DNA: TGTGCCAGCAGCTGGGGGCCCGGGGAGCTGTTTTTT
CDR3: CASSWGPGELFF

J: TRBJ1-2
V: TRBV6-1
size: NA
D: NA
DNA: TGTGCCAGCAGCCGCCCCGAGGGGCCCGAATATGGCTACACCTTC
CDR3: CASSRPEGPEYGYTF

J: TRBJ2-7
V: TRBV20-1
size: many
D: TRBD2
DNA: TGCAGTGCGACACTAGCGGGAGGGCAGTACTTC
CDR3: CSATLAGGQYF

J: TRBJ1-1
V: TRBV12-3/TRBV12-4
size: NA
D: NA
DNA: TGTGCCAGCAGTTTGTGGGGAGACACTGAAGCTTTCTTT
CDR3: CASSLWGDTEAFF

J: TRBJ1-5
V: TRBV6-1
size: NA
D: NA
DNA: TGTGCCAGCAGGGACACAGGGAGCGGCAATCAGCCCCAGCATTTT
CDR3: CASRDTGSGNQPQHF

J: TRBJ1-3
V: TRBV29-1
size: many
D: NA
DNA: TGCAGCGTTGAAGTGATCCGGGACAACCTAGGAAACACCATATATTTT
CDR3: CSVEVIRDNLGNTIYF

J: TRBJ2-1
V: TRBV6-2/TRBV6-3
size: few
D: NA
DNA: TGTGCCAGCAGGCCGAGGCGGAATGAGCAGTTCTTC
CDR3: CASRPRRNEQFF

J: TRBJ2-7
V: TRBV7-2
size: many
D: TRBD2
DNA: TGTGCCAGCAGCTTATGGGGGGGCTACGAGCAGTACTTC
CDR3: CASSLWGGYEQYF

J: TRBJ1-1
V: TRBV9
size: NA
D: NA
DNA: TGTGCCAGCAGCGTAGCAGGATTAGGTGAAGCTTTCTTT
CDR3: CASSVAGLGEAFF